A single sample is the source of the 2 T cell receptor beta chains below, sequenced in a study of blood T cell repertoires in COVID-19. Produced via immunoSEQ multiplex PCR; TCRdb's table is partial and in-frame only. The table lists around 370,000 clones, roughly 91% of them singletons. The sequencing input was PBMCs or T cells enriched from blood (not recorded which). The receptor source for this set is a woman aged 18-29 years who had recovered from COVID-19.

The chain uses TRBV2 and TRBJ1-2; 8 nucleotides line up with TRBD1. Trimming removed 3 bases from V and 5 bases from J; junction bases left unmatched: 2. CDR1 SNHLY and CDR2 FYNNEI come from the germline V gene. CDR3 length: 13 amino acids. CDR3 in amino acids: CASSEDRAYGYTF. The DNA for the CDR3 is TGTGCCAGCAGTGAGGACAGGGCTTATGGCTACACCTTC.

The chain is built from TRBV6-5 and TRBJ1-5; no clear D gene. The length of the CDR3 is 13 residues. V was clipped by 5 bases and J by 4 bases, with 9 bases between them. The germline V gene has CDR1 MNHEY and CDR2 SVGAGI. DNA for the CDR3: TGTGCCAGCAGTCGACAACCGAATCAGCCCCAGCATTTT. Translating gives CASSRQPNQPQHF.